A single sample gave rise to the 30 T cell receptor beta chains below, sequenced in a study of low-dose radiotherapy and immunotherapy resistance in tumors. TRAV- and TRBV-specific primers were used for first-strand cDNA, which covered alpha and beta chains. With a V-primer adapter and a constant-region primer, TCRs were amplified for approximately 20 PCR cycles. Using its own MiXCR run on the reads, TCRdb lists one record per CDR3 protein. Among 16,000 or so distinct CDR3 sequences, around two thirds were seen once, and the ten largest hold about an eighth. The receptors were gathered from a human donor with advanced metastatic prostate, ovarian, gallbladder or colorectal cancer (not recorded which). This table probably holds off-target reads from a library built for another chain.

To note about this clonotype: The junction departs from the called germline gene at one end, perhaps through a read error. This chain links TRBV5-3 with TRBJ1-6, with a weak D call TRBD1 (6 bases). TRBV5-3 has ORF status, its function being uncertain. CDR3 length equals 14 residues. The CDR3 protein is CASSLEQGLTPLHF. DNA for the CDR3: TGTGCCAGCAGCTTGGAACAGGGTTTAACACCCCTCCACTTT.

A single count supports this clonotype. The chain combines TRBV6-1 with TRBJ2-1; 8 positions agree with TRBD2. The CDR3 runs to 17 residues. The V gene end was trimmed by 0 bases and the J gene end by 8 bases; junction bases not matched to a gene: 12. The germline gives CDR1 MNHNS, CDR2 SASEGT. CDR3 in amino acids: CASSEAVPGLEVDEQFF. CDR3 bases: TGTGCCAGCAGTGAAGCAGTGCCGGGACTAGAGGTCGATGAGCAGTTCTTC.

The V gene is TRBV6-1, the J gene TRBJ1-2, with D unresolved. V lost 6 bases, J lost 2 bases, and 7 bases lay in between. The CDR3 consists of 12 residues. The V gene's germline CDR1 is MNHNS and CDR2 SASEGT. This CDR3 is CASRKVNYGYTF. The CDR3 region has the DNA TGTGCCAGCAGAAAAGTCAACTATGGCTACACCTTC.

V usage is TRBV4-3 and J usage is TRBJ2-7; 8 positions agree with TRBD2. This CDR3 is 17 amino acids long. Germline CDR1 reads LGHNA; CDR2 reads YSLEER. The trim removed 0 bases at V and 5 bases at J, leaving 12 bases unmatched. In DNA, the CDR3 is TGCGCCAGCAGCCAAGATTTTGAATCTAGCGGGCCCCACGAGCAGTACTTC. It specifies CASSQDFESSGPHEQYF.

The rearrangement joins TRBV9 to TRBJ1-6; TRBD1 might be the D (6 bases). Trimming pared 1 base from V and 10 bases from J, leaving 9 bases between. In germline, CDR1 is SGDLS, CDR2 YYNGEE. This CDR3 contains 13 residues. This CDR3 is CASSVKGESPLHF. CDR3 DNA sequence: TGTGCCAGCAGCGTAAAGGGGGAATCACCCCTCCACTTT.

The rearrangement uses TRBV20-1 and TRBJ1-2, with 8 bases aligning to TRBD1. The CDR3 extends over 14 amino acids. Germline lookup yields CDR1 DFQATT and CDR2 SNEGSKA (reference sequence). The J segment lost 10 bases and the V segment lost 0 bases, leaving 10 bases of the junction unmatched. CDR3 bases: TGCAGTGCTAGAGACCCCAGGGGGCCTTACACCTACACCTTC. It yields the protein CSARDPRGPYTYTF.

This chain connects TRBV20-1 to TRBJ1-5; 7 bases are shared with TRBD1. The V gene's germline CDR1 is DFQATT and CDR2 SNEGSKA (reference sequence). This CDR3 region has 12 residues. Trimming cost V 6 bases and J 2 bases; bases outside gene matches: 1. The CDR3 loop is CSAQGGNQPQHF. The CDR3, as DNA: TGCAGTGCGCAGGGGGGCAATCAGCCCCAGCATTTT.

The chain couples TRBV19 to TRBJ1-1; 7 nucleotides align to TRBD1. The CDR3 loop spans 15 amino acids. Trimming cost V 6 bases and J 0 bases; bases outside gene matches: 7. Germline V gene sequence: CDR1 LNHDA, CDR2 SQIVND (reference sequence). The CDR3 DNA reads TGTGCCAGTAGCCCAGGGACAGCCATGAACACTGAAGCTTTCTTT. As protein: CASSPGTAMNTEAFF.

The chain is built from TRBV12-3 or TRBV12-4 and TRBJ1-5; D gene ambiguous. This CDR3 region has 16 residues. V lost 6 bases and J 1 base, leaving 16 bases between the germline ends. The CDR3 DNA is TGTGCCAGCAGCCCATCCAACCTGGGCAGCAATCAGCCCCAGCATTTT. Residues: CASSPSNLGSNQPQHF.

This clonotype occurred a few times. The chain is built from TRBV28 and TRBJ2-5; 8 bases fit TRBD2. After removal of 5 bases from V and 4 bases from J, the junction contained 6 bases not matched to a gene. The germline gives CDR1 MDHEN, CDR2 SYDVKM. The CDR3 has 14 residues. CDR3 bases: TGTGCCAGCAGTGGATCGGGGGGGGGAGAGACCCAGTACTTC. Translation: CASSGSGGGETQYF.

The chain uses TRBV6-2 or TRBV6-3 and TRBJ2-2, with 12 bases aligning to TRBD2. Germline V lookup: CDR1 MNHEY, CDR2 SVGEGT. This CDR3 comprises 15 residues. The trim removed 5 bases at V and 5 bases at J, leaving 3 bases unmatched. Here the CDR3 reads CASSLAGGRTGELFF. The CDR3, as DNA: TGTGCCAGCAGTCTAGCGGGGGGGCGAACCGGGGAGCTGTTTTTT.

This clonotype was picked up one time. The chain joins TRBV20-1 to TRBJ2-5, with 14 bases aligning to TRBD2. V trimming: 1 base; J trimming: 4 bases; junction bases outside the gene matches: 8. The CDR3 extends over 17 amino acids. Germline CDR1 is DFQATT and CDR2 is SNEGSKA (reference sequence). The CDR3 DNA reads TGCAGTGCTAGAGCCTACGGGACTAGCGGGAGCACAGAGACCCAGTACTTC. It yields the protein CSARAYGTSGSTETQYF.

CDR3 in DNA: TGTGCCAGCAGTCCATCCCTAGCGTTTGCCTACAATGAGCAGTTCTTC. As protein: CASSPSLAFAYNEQFF. The chain employs TRBV28 and TRBJ2-1; tentative D call: TRBD2 (6 bases). Per germline, CDR1 MDHEN and CDR2 SYDVKM. The V end lost 5 bases, the J end lost 2 bases, and 16 bases lay between the germline ends. The CDR3 extends over 16 amino acids.

This chain links TRBV14 with TRBJ2-7; D remains unclear. The CDR3 totals 15 residues. V gave up 1 base and J gave up 3 bases, with 13 bases separating them. Per germline, CDR1 SGHDN and CDR2 FVKESK. CDR3 coding DNA: TGTGCCAGCAGCCAAGTAAGGCAGCCCAGCTACGAGCAGTACTTC. Encoded protein: CASSQVRQPSYEQYF.

The rearrangement links TRBV19 to TRBJ2-7; weak D call: TRBD1 (6 bases). Germline V CDR1 and CDR2: LNHDA, SQIVND (reference sequence). The CDR3 contains 16 residues. V gave up 10 bases and J gave up 1 base, with 23 bases separating them. The CDR3 reads CANPDRQRNQSYEQYF. CDR3 DNA sequence: TGTGCCAACCCGGACAGACAACGAAACCAATCCTACGAGCAGTACTTC.

This clonotype came up a few times. The chain is built from TRBV5-4 and TRBJ1-2; 10 nucleotides line up with TRBD1. The V gene's germline CDR1 is SGHNT and CDR2 YYREEE (reference sequence). After removal of 4 bases from V and 5 bases from J, the junction contained 8 bases not matched to a gene. CDR3 size: 15 residues. In DNA form, the CDR3 reads TGTGCCAGCAGCCCAGGGACAGGGGTTTCGTATGGCTACACCTTC. This encodes CASSPGTGVSYGYTF.

The V call is TRBV7-2, the J call TRBJ1-4; perhaps TRBD1 as D (5 bases). The V end was cut by 6 bases, the J end by 6 bases, with 17 bases between. Germline CDR1 and CDR2: SGHTA and FQGNSA. This CDR3 comprises 15 residues. The chain's CDR3 is CASRNTGGGDEKLFF. The CDR3 bases are TGTGCCAGCAGAAACACCGGGGGAGGTGATGAAAAACTGTTTTTT.

The chain recombines TRBV6-6 with TRBJ1-1; D is undetermined. There are 12 residues in the CDR3. With 9 bases removed from V and 2 bases from J, the gap between germline ends came to 10 bases. Germline CDR1 is MNHNY and CDR2 is SVGAGI (reference sequence). The CDR3 region has the DNA TGTGCCAGTTGGACGGAAAACACTGAAGCTTTCTTT. It specifies CASWTENTEAFF.

J is TRBJ1-4 and V is TRBV24-1, with 8 positions matching TRBD1. The junction had 7 bases not matched to a gene; V was cut back by 3 bases and J by 5 bases. This CDR3 has 16 amino acids. CDR1 and CDR2 (germline): KGHDR, SFDVKD. The CDR3 DNA is TGTGCCACCAGTGATGGGGACAGGAATGTAAATGAAAAACTGTTTTTT. The encoded protein is CATSDGDRNVNEKLFF.

The chain employs TRBV5-1 and TRBJ2-1; TRBD2 aligns across 15 bases. This CDR3 contains 15 residues. J lost 6 bases, V lost 4 bases, and 2 bases had no gene match. Germline V gene data show CDR1 as SGHRS and CDR2 as YFSETQ. CDR3 DNA sequence: TGCGCCAGCAGCGAGGGACTAGCGGGAGGCAATGAGCAGTTCTTC. Amino acid sequence: CASSEGLAGGNEQFF.

V usage is TRBV29-1 and J usage is TRBJ1-3; D perhaps matches TRBD1 (5 bases). V was clipped by 4 bases and J by 4 bases, with 14 bases between them. The CDR3 spans 14 residues. Germline assignment: CDR1 SQVTM and CDR2 ANQGSEA. This CDR3 is CSVVGQGSGNTIYF. For the CDR3, the DNA is TGCAGCGTTGTGGGGCAGGGCTCCGGAAACACCATATATTTT.

The CDR3 DNA follows: TGTGCCACCACGGGAGGGCTCCACGCAGGGACCCAGTACTTC. Amino acids: CATTGGLHAGTQYF. The chain carries TRBV28 and TRBJ2-5, with 8 bases identical to TRBD2. CDR1 and CDR2 (germline): MDHEN, SYDVKM. J lost 7 bases, V lost 10 bases, and 14 bases had no gene match. This CDR3 spans 14 amino acids.

The rearrangement links TRBV5-5 to TRBJ1-6; 10 positions agree with TRBD1. V gave up 0 bases and J gave up 7 bases; unmatched junction bases: 4. CDR3 length: 16 amino acids. Per the germline V gene, CDR1 is SGHKS and CDR2 is YYEKEE (reference sequence). The CDR3 DNA reads as TGTGCCAGCAGCTTGGAGGGACAGGGGATGAATTCACCCCTCCACTTT. Protein sequence: CASSLEGQGMNSPLHF.

DNA of the CDR3: TGCGCCAGCAGCCTCGGGGAAGGCACTGAAGCTTTCTTT. This codes for CASSLGEGTEAFF. J is TRBJ1-1 and V is TRBV5-1; D call uncertain. Trimming removed 4 bases from V and 4 bases from J, with 11 bases in between. CDR1 is SGHRS, CDR2 YFSETQ, per germline. The CDR3 spans 13 residues.

This clonotype was seen just once. This sequence joins TRBV2 and TRBJ1-1; 10 bases align to TRBD1. V lost 7 bases and J lost 2; bases outside the gene matches: 7. Germline V gives CDR1 SNHLY, CDR2 FYNNEI. This CDR3 region has 15 residues. Here the CDR3 reads CASKPGQGRNTEAFF. Written as DNA, the CDR3 is TGTGCCAGCAAACCGGGACAGGGGAGAAACACTGAAGCTTTCTTT.

This clonotype is a singleton in its sample. J is TRBJ2-6 and V is TRBV5-1, with TRBD2 matching 7 bases. The junction had 14 bases not matched to a gene; V was cut back by 5 bases and J by 0 bases. The V gene's germline CDR1 is SGHRS and CDR2 YFSETQ. The CDR3 is made up of 19 amino acids. The CDR3 DNA reads TGCGCCAGCAGTGGCTGGGGAGGGGACGTAAGCTCTGGGGCCAACGTCCTGACTTTC. It specifies CASSGWGGDVSSGANVLTF.

The rearrangement links TRBV5-1 to TRBJ1-5; D is undetermined. The germline V gene encodes CDR1 SGHRS and CDR2 YFSETQ. The germline V and J ends were trimmed by 1 base and 5 bases, with 13 bases remaining between them. This CDR3 spans 15 amino acids. In DNA, the CDR3 is TGCGCCAGCAGCTTGCGCCCAGGAACAGATCAGCCCCAGCATTTT. The encoded protein is CASSLRPGTDQPQHF.

The chain joins TRBV4-1 to TRBJ2-3; D is unresolved. CDR3 length: 14 residues. Germline lookup yields CDR1 MGHRA and CDR2 YSYEKL. Trimming took off 0 bases at V and 4 bases at J, with 8 bases between the two ends. DNA of the CDR3: TGCGCCAGCAGCCAAGAGGCTTTTGCAGATACGCAGTATTTT. Its protein is CASSQEAFADTQYF.

This sequence joins TRBV27 and TRBJ1-3; D is perhaps TRBD1 (5 bases). The CDR3 runs to 16 residues. CDR1 is MNHEY and CDR2 is SMNVEV in the germline V gene (reference sequence). Trimming cost V 1 base and J 4 bases, with 14 bases left between them. The CDR3 loop reads CASSLWGRVGGNTIYF. The CDR3 nucleotides are TGTGCCAGCAGTTTATGGGGACGGGTTGGAGGAAACACCATATATTTT.

The V and J genes are TRBV12-3 or TRBV12-4 and TRBJ2-1, with TRBD2 matching 10 bases. J lost 2 bases, V lost 4 bases, and 2 bases had no gene match. The CDR3 covers 15 residues. For the CDR3, the DNA is TGTGCCAGCAGTTCCAGCGGGAGGGCCTACAATGAGCAGTTCTTC. Its translation: CASSSSGRAYNEQFF.